Detailed here is one T cell receptor (beta chain). This sample stems from a study of T cells in Graves' hyperthyroidism and ophthalmopathy. The length of the CDR3 is 17 residues. CDR1 and CDR2 (germline): SNHLY, FYNNEI. The V gene end was trimmed by 9 bases and the J gene end by 5 bases; junction bases not matched to a gene: 16. RNA transcripts were the template for amplifying TCR beta CDR3 regions. The HTBI primer set was used in a first-round RT-PCR of the TCR CDR3. TCRdb redid the calling of the multiplex PCR reads with MiXCR, one entry per CDR3 protein. The sample carries around 800,000 distinct CDR3 sequences, about 38% recorded once.

The source material was blood. The TCR sequence derives from a young man with Graves' hyperthyroidism. This chain links TRBV2 with TRBJ2-6, with 7 bases aligning to TRBD1. CDR3 DNA: TGTGCCAGTCGACCTCAGCTTACAGGGGCGAGGGCCAACGTCCTGACTTTC. It translates to CASRPQLTGARANVLTF. Looking up the rest from reference TRBV2 and TRBJ2-6 gives the full variable domain: EPEVTQTPSHQVTQMGQEVILRCVPISNHLYFYWYRQILGQKVEFLVSFYNNEISEKSEIFDDQFSVERPDGSNFTLKIRSTKLEDSAMYFCASRPQLTGARANVLTFGAGSRLTVL.